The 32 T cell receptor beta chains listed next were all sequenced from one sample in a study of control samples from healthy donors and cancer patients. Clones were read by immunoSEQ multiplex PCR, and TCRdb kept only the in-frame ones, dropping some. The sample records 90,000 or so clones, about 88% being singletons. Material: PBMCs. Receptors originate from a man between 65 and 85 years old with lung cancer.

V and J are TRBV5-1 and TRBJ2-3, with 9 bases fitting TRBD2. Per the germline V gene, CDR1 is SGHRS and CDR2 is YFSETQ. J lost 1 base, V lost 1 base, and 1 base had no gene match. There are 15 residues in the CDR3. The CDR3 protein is CASSLSSGGTDTQYF. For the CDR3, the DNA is TGCGCCAGCAGCTTGTCTAGCGGGGGCACAGATACGCAGTATTTT.

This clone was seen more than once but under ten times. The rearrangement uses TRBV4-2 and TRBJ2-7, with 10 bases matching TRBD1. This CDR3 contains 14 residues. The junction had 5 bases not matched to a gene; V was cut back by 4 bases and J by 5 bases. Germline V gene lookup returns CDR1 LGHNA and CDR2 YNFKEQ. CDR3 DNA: TGTGCCAGCAGCCCGACAGGGGGCCGGGACGAGCAGTACTTC. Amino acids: CASSPTGGRDEQYF.

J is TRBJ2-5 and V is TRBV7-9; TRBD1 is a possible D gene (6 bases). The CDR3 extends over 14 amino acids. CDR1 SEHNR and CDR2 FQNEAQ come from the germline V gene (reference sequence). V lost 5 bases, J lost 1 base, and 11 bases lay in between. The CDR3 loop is CASSADSLQETQYF. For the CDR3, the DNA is TGTGCCAGCAGCGCGGACAGTCTCCAAGAGACCCAGTACTTC.

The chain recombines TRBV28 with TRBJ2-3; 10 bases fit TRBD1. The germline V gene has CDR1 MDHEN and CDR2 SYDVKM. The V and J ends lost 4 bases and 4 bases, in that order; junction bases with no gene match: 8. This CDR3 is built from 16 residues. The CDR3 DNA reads TGTGCCAGCAGTTACCCGGGACAGGGGTTCCCAGATACGCAGTATTTT. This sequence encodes CASSYPGQGFPDTQYF.

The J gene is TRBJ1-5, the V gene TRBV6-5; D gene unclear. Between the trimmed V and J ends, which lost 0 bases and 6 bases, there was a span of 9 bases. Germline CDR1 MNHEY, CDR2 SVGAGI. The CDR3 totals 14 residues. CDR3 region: CASSYSTGSQPQHF. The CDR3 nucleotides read TGTGCCAGCAGTTACTCGACTGGTAGTCAGCCCCAGCATTTT.

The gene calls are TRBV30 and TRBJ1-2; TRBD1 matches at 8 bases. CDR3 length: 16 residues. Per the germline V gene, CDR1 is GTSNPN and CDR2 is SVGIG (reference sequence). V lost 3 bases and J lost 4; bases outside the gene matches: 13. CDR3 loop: CAWRMAGGSQGYGYTF. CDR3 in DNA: TGTGCCTGGAGAATGGCAGGGGGCAGTCAGGGCTATGGCTACACCTTC.

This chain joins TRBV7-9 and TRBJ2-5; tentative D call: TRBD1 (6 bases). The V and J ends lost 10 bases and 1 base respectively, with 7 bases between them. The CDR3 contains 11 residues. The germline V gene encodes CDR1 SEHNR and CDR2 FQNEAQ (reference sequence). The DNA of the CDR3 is TGTGCCACAGGGGTCCAAGAGACCCAGTACTTC. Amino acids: CATGVQETQYF.

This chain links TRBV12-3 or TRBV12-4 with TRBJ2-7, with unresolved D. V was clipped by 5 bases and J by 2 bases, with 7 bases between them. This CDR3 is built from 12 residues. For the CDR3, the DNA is TGTGCCAGCAGTCGGGCCCCCTACGAGCAGTACTTC. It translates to CASSRAPYEQYF.

The CDR3 is CASSEEASGGQETQYF. CDR3 in DNA: TGTGCCAGCAGTGAAGAGGCTAGCGGGGGGCAAGAGACCCAGTACTTC. The chain joins TRBV6-1 to TRBJ2-5, with 11 bases that match TRBD2. Germline CDR1 and CDR2: MNHNS and SASEGT. Germline trimming cut 1 base from V and 2 bases from J; bases unmatched to any gene: 3. CDR3 size: 16 residues.

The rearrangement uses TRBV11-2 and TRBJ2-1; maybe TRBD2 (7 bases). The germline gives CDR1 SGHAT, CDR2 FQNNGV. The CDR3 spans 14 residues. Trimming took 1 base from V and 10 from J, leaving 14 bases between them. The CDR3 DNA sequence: TGTGCCAGCAGCTTAGCCGCGCGGGGGCGAGAGCAGTTCTTC. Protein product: CASSLAARGREQFF. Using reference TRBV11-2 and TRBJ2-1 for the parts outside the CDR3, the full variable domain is EAGVAQSPRYKIIEKRQSVAFWCNPISGHATLYWYQQILGQGPKLLIQFQNNGVVDDSQLPKDRFSAERLKGVDSTLKIQPAKLEDSAVYLCASSLAARGREQFFGPGTRLTVL.

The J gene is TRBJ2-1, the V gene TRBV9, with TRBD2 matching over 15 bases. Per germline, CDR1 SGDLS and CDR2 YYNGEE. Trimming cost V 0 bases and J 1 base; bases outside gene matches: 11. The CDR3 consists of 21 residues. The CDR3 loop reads CASSVAPRGTSGGLSYNEQFF. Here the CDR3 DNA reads TGTGCCAGCAGCGTAGCTCCTAGGGGGACTAGCGGGGGGCTATCCTACAATGAGCAGTTCTTC.

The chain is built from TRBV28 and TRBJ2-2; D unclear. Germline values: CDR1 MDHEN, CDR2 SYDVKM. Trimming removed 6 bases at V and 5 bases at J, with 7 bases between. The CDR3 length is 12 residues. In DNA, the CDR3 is TGTGCCAGCAGAAGTACGACCGGGGAGCTGTTTTTT. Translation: CASRSTTGELFF.

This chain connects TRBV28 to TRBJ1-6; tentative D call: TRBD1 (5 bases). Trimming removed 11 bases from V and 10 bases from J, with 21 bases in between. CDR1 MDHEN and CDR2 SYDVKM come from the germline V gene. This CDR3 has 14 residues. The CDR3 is CACYGRERGSPLHF. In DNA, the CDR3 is TGTGCCTGTTATGGTCGGGAAAGGGGATCACCCCTCCACTTT.

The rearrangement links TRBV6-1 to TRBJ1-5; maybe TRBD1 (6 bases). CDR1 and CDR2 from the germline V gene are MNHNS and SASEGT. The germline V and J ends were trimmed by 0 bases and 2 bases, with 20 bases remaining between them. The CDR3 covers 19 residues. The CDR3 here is CASSEARPGGLGGNQPQHF. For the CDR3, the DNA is TGTGCCAGCAGTGAAGCGCGACCGGGGGGCCTCGGTGGCAATCAGCCCCAGCATTTT.

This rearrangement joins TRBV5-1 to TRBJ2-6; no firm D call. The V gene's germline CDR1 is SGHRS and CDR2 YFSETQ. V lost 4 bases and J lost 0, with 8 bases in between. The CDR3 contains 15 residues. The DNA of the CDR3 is TGCGCCAGCAGCGGTGGAGACTCTGGGGCCAACGTCCTGACTTTC. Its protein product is CASSGGDSGANVLTF.

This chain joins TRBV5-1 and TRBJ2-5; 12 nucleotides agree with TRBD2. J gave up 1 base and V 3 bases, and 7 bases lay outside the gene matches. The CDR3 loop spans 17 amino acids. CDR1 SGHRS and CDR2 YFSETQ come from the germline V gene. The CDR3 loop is CASSWTTSGGIQETQYF. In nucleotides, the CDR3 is TGCGCCAGCAGCTGGACTACTAGCGGGGGGATCCAAGAGACCCAGTACTTC.

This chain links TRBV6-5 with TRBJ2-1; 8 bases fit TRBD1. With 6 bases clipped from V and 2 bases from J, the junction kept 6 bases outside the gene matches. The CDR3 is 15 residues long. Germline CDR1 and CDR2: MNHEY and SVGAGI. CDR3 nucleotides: TGTGCCAGCAGGCCAGGGGGCAGCGCCTACAATGAGCAGTTCTTC. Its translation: CASRPGGSAYNEQFF.

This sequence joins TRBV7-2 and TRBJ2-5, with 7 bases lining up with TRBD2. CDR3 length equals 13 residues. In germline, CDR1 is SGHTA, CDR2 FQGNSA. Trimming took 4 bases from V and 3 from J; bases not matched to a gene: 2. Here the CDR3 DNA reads TGTGCCAGCAGCTACGGGACTAAAGAGACCCAGTACTTC. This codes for CASSYGTKETQYF.

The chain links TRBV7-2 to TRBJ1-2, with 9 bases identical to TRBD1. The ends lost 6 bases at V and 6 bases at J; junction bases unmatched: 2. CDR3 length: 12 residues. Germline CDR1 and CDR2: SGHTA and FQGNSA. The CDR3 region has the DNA TGTGCCAGCAGGAGACAGGGGGATGGCTACACCTTC. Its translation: CASRRQGDGYTF. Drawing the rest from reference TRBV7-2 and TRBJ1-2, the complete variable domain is GAGVSQSPSNKVTEKGKDVELRCDPISGHTALYWYRQSLGQGLEFLIYFQGNSAPDKSGLPSDRFSAERTGGSVSTLTIQRTQQEDSAVYLCASRRQGDGYTFGSGTRLTVV.

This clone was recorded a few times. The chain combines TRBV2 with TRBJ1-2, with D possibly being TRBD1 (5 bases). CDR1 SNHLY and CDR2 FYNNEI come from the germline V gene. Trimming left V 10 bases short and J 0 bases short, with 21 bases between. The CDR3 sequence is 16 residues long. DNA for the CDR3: TGTGCCACCTCTCCCCCCCAGGGAGCAGCTAACTATGGCTACACCTTC. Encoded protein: CATSPPQGAANYGYTF.

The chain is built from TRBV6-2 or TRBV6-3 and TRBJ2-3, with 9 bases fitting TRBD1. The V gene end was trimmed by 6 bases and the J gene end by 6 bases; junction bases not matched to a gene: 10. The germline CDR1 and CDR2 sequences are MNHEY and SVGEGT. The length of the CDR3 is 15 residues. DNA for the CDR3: TGTGCCAGCAGCCTTACAGGGGGCGCTTGGGATACGCAGTATTTT. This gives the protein CASSLTGGAWDTQYF.

CDR3 coding DNA: TGTGCCAGCAGCTCCTACGAGCAGTACTTC. This sequence encodes CASSSYEQYF. The V call is TRBV2, the J call TRBJ2-7; D not certain. Germline V gives CDR1 SNHLY, CDR2 FYNNEI. This CDR3 has 10 residues. V lost 6 bases to trimming and J lost 0 bases, with 0 bases between them.

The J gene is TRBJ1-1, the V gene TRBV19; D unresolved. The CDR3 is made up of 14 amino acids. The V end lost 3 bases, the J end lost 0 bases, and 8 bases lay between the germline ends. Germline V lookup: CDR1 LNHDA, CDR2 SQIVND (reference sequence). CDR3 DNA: TGTGCCAGTAGTATCCCAGGCTTGAACACTGAAGCTTTCTTT. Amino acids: CASSIPGLNTEAFF.

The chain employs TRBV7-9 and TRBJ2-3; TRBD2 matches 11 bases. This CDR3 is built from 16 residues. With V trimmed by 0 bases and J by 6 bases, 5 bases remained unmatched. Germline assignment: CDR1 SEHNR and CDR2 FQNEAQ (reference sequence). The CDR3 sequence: CASSLASSGGRDTQYF. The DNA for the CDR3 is TGTGCCAGCAGCTTAGCGTCTAGCGGGGGGCGGGATACGCAGTATTTT. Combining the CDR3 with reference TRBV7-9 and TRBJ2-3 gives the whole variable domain DTGVSQNPRHKITKRGQNVTFRCDPISEHNRLYWYRQTLGQGPEFLTYFQNEAQLEKSRLLSDRFSAERPKGSFSTLEIQRTEQGDSAMYLCASSLASSGGRDTQYFGPGTRLTVL.

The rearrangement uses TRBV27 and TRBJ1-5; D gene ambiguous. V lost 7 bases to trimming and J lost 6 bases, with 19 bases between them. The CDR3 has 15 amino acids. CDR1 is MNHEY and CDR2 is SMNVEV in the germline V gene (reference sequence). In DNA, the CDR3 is TGTGCCAGCATTCCCCGGGTAAGGGCCCTTCAGCCCCAGCATTTT. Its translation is CASIPRVRALQPQHF.

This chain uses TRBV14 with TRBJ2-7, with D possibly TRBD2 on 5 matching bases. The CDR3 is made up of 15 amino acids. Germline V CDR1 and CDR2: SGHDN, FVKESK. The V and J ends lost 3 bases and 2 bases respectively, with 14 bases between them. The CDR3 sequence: CASSHGGSLPYEQYF. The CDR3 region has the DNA TGTGCCAGCAGCCATGGAGGCTCCCTACCCTACGAGCAGTACTTC.

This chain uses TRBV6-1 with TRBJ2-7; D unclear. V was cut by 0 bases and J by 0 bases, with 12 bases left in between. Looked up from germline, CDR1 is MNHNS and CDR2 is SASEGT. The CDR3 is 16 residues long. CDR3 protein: CASSEAGAISSYEQYF. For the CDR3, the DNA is TGTGCCAGCAGTGAAGCAGGCGCCATAAGCTCCTACGAGCAGTACTTC.

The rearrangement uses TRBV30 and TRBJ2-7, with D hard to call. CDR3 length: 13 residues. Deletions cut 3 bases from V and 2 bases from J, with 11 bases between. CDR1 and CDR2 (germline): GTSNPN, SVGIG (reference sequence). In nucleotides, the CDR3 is TGTGCCTGGAGCCGCTCCCCCGCCTACGAGCAGTACTTC. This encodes CAWSRSPAYEQYF.

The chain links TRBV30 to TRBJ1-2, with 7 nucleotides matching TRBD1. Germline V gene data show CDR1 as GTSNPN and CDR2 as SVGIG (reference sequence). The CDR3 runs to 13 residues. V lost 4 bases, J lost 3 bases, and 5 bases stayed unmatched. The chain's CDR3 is CAWTPGQYYGYTF. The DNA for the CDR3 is TGTGCCTGGACTCCGGGACAGTACTATGGCTACACCTTC.

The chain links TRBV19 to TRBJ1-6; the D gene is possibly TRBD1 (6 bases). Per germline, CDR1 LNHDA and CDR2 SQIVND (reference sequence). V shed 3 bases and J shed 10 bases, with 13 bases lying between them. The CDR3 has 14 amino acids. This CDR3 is CASSMGASSSPLHF. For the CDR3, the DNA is TGTGCCAGTAGTATGGGGGCCAGTTCCTCACCCCTCCACTTT.

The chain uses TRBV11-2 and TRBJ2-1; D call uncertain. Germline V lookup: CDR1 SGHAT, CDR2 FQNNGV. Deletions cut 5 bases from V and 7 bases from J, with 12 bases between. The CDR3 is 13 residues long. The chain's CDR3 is CASSGPSGNEQFF. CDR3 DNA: TGTGCCAGCAGCGGGCCTAGTGGGAATGAGCAGTTCTTC.

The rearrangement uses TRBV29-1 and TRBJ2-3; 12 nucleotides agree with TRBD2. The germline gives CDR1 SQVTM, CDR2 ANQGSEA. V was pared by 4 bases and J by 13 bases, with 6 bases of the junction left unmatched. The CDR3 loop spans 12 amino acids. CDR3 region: CSVGTSGDSKYF. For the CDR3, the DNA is TGCAGCGTTGGGACTAGCGGGGATTCCAAGTATTTT.